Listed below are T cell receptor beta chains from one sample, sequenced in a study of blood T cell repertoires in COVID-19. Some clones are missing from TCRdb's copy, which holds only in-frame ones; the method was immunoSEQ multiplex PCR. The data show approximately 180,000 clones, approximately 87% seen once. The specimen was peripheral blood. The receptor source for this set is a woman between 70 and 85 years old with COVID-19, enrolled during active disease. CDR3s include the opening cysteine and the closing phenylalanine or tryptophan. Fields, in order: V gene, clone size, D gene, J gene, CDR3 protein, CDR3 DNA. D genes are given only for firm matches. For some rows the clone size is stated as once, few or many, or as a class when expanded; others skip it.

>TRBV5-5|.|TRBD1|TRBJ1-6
CASSLLGGQPAVSPLHF
TGTGCCAGCAGCTTGCTGGGGGGACAGCCGGCGGTCTCACCCCTCCACTTT
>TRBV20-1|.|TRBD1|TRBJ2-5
CSASTLTGVQETQYF
TGCAGTGCTAGTACCCTTACAGGGGTCCAAGAGACCCAGTACTTC
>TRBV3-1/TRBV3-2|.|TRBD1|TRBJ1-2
CASSQGTGAYGYTF
TGTGCCAGCAGCCAAGGGACAGGGGCCTATGGCTACACCTTC
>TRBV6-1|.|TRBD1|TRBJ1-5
CASSGRDRGLIRNQPQHF
TGTGCCAGCAGTGGCCGGGACAGGGGACTGATTAGGAATCAGCCCCAGCATTTT
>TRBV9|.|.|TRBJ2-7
CASSVGGNEQYF
TGTGCCAGCAGCGTAGGGGGCAACGAGCAGTACTTC
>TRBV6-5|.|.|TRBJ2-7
CASSYWGREQYF
TGTGCCAGCAGTTACTGGGGGCGGGAGCAGTACTTC
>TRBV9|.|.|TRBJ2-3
CASSPSGGMGGDTQYF
TGTGCCAGCAGCCCCTCAGGCGGGATGGGGGGAGATACGCAGTATTTT
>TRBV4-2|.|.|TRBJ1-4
CASSQDWGQEKLFF
TGTGCCAGCAGCCAAGACTGGGGGCAAGAAAAACTGTTTTTT
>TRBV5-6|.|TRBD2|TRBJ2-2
CASSLLAGEPGELFF
TGTGCCAGCAGCTTGTTAGCGGGAGAGCCGGGGGAGCTGTTTTTT
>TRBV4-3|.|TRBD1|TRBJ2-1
CASSHNTGTGTYNEQFF
TGCGCCAGCAGCCATAATACCGGGACAGGGACCTACAATGAGCAGTTCTTC
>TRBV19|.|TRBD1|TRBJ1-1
CASSPDRTAYMNTEAFF
TGTGCCAGTAGTCCGGACAGGACCGCGTACATGAACACTGAAGCTTTCTTT
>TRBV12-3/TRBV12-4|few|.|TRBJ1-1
CASSQHDGTEAFF
TGTGCCAGCAGTCAACATGATGGCACTGAAGCTTTCTTT
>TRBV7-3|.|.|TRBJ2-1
CASSSSLQEQFF
TGTGCCAGCAGCTCGTCTCTCCAGGAGCAGTTCTTC
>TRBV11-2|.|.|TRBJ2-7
CASSFHYEQYF
TGTGCCAGCAGCTTTCACTACGAGCAGTACTTC
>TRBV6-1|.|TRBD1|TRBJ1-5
CASSENVQGAMPQHF
TGTGCCAGCAGTGAAAACGTGCAGGGGGCAATGCCCCAGCATTTT
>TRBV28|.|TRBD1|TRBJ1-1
CASSLSSTRQGSSTEAFF
TGTGCCAGCAGTTTATCCTCTACTCGACAGGGTTCTAGCACTGAAGCTTTCTTT
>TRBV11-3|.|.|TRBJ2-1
CASSLEGEEWVYNEQFF
TGTGCCAGCAGCTTAGAGGGGGAGGAGTGGGTATACAATGAGCAGTTCTTC
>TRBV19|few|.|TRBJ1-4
CASTNKINEKLFF
TGTGCCAGTACAAACAAGATTAATGAAAAACTGTTTTTT
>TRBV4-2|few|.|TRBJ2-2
CASSPAQAGTGELFF
TGTGCCAGCAGCCCAGCACAGGCCGGGACAGGGGAGCTGTTTTTT
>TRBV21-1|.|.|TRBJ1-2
CASSRTVYGYTF
TGTGCCAGCAGCAGGACAGTTTATGGCTACACCTTC
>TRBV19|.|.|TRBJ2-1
CASSISRESYNEQFF
TGTGCCAGTAGTATTTCTCGGGAATCCTACAATGAGCAGTTCTTC
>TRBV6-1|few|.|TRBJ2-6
CASSEMPEPGANVLTF
TGTGCCAGCAGTGAAATGCCCGAGCCTGGGGCCAACGTCCTGACTTTC
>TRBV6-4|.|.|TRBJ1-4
CASSDEGSSTNEKLFF
TGTGCCAGCAGTGACGAGGGATCCTCAACTAATGAAAAACTGTTTTTT
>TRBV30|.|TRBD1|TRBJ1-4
CAWSGQGNEKLFF
TGTGCCTGGTCAGGACAGGGAAATGAAAAACTGTTTTTT
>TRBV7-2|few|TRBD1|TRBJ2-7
CASSLETGGYEQYF
TGTGCCAGCAGCTTAGAGACAGGGGGCTACGAGCAGTACTTC
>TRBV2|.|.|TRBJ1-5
CASSGVSNQPQHF
TGTGCCAGCTCCGGGGTTAGCAATCAGCCCCAGCATTTT
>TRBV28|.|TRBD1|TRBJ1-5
CASSSRRQGEGQPQHF
TGTGCCAGCAGTTCTAGAAGACAGGGGGAAGGTCAGCCCCAGCATTTT
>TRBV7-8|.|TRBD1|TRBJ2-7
CASSLGQGVHEQYF
TGTGCCAGCAGCTTAGGACAGGGTGTGCACGAGCAGTACTTC
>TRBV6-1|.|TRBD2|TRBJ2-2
CASSEPLAGFTGELFF
TGTGCCAGCAGTGAACCGCTAGCGGGATTCACCGGGGAGCTGTTTTTT
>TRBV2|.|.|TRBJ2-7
CASSSRSEQYF
TGTGCCAGCAGCTCCCGGTCCGAGCAGTACTTC
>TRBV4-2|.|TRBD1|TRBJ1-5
CASSQEGTGGNQPQHF
TGTGCCAGCAGCCAAGAAGGGACAGGGGGAAATCAGCCCCAGCATTTT
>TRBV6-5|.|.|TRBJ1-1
CASSLNPGNTEAFF
TGTGCCAGCAGCTTGAATCCCGGGAACACTGAAGCTTTCTTT
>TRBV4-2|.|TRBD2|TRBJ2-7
CASSQVGLAGPVISYEQYF
TGTGCCAGCAGCCAAGTTGGACTAGCGGGGCCTGTGATCTCCTACGAGCAGTACTTC
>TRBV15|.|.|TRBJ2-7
CATSSRVTYEQYF
TGTGCCACCAGCAGCAGGGTGACCTACGAGCAGTACTTC
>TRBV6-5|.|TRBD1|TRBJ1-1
CASSDTDRGRRAFF
TGTGCCAGCAGCGATACGGACAGGGGGCGCCGAGCTTTCTTT
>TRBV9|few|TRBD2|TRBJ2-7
CASSLSTSGSYEQYF
TGTGCCAGCAGCCTTTCGACTAGCGGCTCCTACGAGCAGTACTTC
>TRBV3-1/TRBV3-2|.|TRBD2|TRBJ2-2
CASSQVGTSVGELFF
TGTGCCAGCAGCCAAGTAGGGACTAGCGTTGGGGAGCTGTTTTTT
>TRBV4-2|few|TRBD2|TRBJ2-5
CASSRGLAGVEETQYF
TGTGCCAGCAGCCGCGGACTAGCGGGAGTGGAAGAGACCCAGTACTTC
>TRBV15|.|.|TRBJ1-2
CATSRDKGVGGYTF
TGTGCCACCAGCAGGGACAAGGGGGTCGGCGGCTACACCTTC
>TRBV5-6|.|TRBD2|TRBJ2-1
CASSLRLAVYNEQFF
TGTGCCAGCAGCTTGCGACTAGCGGTTTACAATGAGCAGTTCTTC
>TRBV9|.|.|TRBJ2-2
CASSRQGNTGELFF
TGTGCCAGCAGCCGGCAGGGGAACACCGGGGAGCTGTTTTTT
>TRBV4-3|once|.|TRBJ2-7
CASSQEIQSYEQYF
TGCGCCAGCAGCCAAGAGATTCAGTCCTACGAGCAGTACTTC
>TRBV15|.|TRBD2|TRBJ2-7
CATSRGSGNLYEQYF
TGTGCCACCAGCAGAGGGAGCGGGAATCTCTACGAGCAGTACTTC
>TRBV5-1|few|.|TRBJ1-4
CASSRGQSSEKLFF
TGCGCCAGCAGCCGAGGACAGAGTTCCGAAAAACTGTTTTTT
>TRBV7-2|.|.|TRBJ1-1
CASSLMAGDTEAFF
TGTGCCAGCAGCTTAATGGCAGGGGACACTGAAGCTTTCTTT
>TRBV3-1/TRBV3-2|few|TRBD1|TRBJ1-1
CASSWRDRSHFAEAFF
TGTGCCAGCAGCTGGCGGGACAGATCCCATTTCGCTGAAGCTTTCTTT
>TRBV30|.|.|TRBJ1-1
CAWSVLGEFSEAFF
TGTGCCTGGAGTGTCCTTGGTGAGTTTTCTGAAGCTTTCTTT
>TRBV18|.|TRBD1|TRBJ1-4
CASSPTGVDEKLFF
TGTGCCAGCTCACCTACAGGGGTGGATGAAAAACTGTTTTTT
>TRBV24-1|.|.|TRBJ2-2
CATSGPGHQNANTGELFF
TGTGCCACCAGTGGACCGGGACATCAAAACGCGAACACCGGGGAGCTGTTTTTT
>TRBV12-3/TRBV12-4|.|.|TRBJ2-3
CARTTGDTQYF
TGTGCCAGAACCACAGGAGATACGCAGTATTTT
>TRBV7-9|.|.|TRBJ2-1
CASSLAGDWNEQFF
TGTGCCAGCAGCTTAGCGGGAGATTGGAATGAGCAGTTCTTC
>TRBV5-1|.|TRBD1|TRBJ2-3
CASSLSQGRTDTQYF
TGCGCCAGCAGCTTGTCACAGGGGCGAACAGATACGCAGTATTTT
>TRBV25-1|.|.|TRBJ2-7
CASSNPGGGEQYF
TGTGCCAGCAGTAACCCTGGCGGAGGAGAGCAGTACTTC